This T cell receptor (beta chain) appears in the sequencing data of a study of T cells in Graves' hyperthyroidism and ophthalmopathy. On the study more broadly: Initial diagnosis, before any treatment, was when peripheral blood was collected.

On this clonotype itself: The target antigen is unknown.

Findings and limits, study-wide: Researchers report that a 13 V-J model separated ophthalmopathy from stable hyperthyroidism.

Fresh 10 ml peripheral blood yielded PBMCs. From RNA transcripts, TCR beta CDR3 regions were amplified. In the first-round RT-PCR of the TCR CDR3, the HTBI primer set was used. TCRdb itself ran the multiplex PCR reads through MiXCR, one entry per CDR3 protein. The sample records 700,000 or so distinct CDR3 sequences, 16% being singletons. Germline V gene lookup returns CDR1 SQVTM and CDR2 ANQGSEA. V lost 4 bases, J lost 1 base, and 17 bases stayed unmatched. The CDR3 is made up of 19 amino acids. This receptor was identified in a man between 18 and 29 years old with Graves' hyperthyroidism. Sequencing was carried out using blood. The chain joins TRBV29-1 to TRBJ1-3; TRBD1 matches 9 bases. The CDR3 spells CSVVGAGQGPLASGNTIYF. The CDR3 nucleotides are TGCAGCGTTGTCGGAGCGGGACAGGGACCCTTAGCTTCTGGAAACACCATATATTTT.